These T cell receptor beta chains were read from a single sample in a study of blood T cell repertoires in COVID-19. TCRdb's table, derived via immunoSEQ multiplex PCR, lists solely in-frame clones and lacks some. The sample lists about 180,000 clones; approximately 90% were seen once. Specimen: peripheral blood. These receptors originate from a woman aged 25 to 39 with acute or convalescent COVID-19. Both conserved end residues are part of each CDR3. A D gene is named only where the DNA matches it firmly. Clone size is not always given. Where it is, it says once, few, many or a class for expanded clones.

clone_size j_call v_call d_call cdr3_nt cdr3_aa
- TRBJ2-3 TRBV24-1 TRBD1 TGTGCCACCAGTGGTCCGGACAGGGATAGCACAGATACGCAGTATTTT CATSGPDRDSTDTQYF
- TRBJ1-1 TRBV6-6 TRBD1 TGTGCCAGCAGTAGGACAGGGAATGAAGCTTTCTTT CASSRTGNEAFF
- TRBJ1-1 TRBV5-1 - TGCGCCAGCAGCGGAGGGGAGGCGGAAGCTTTCTTT CASSGGEAEAFF
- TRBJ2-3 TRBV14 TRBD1 TGTGCCAGCAGCCAAGGAAGACAGGGACCGCAGTATTTT CASSQGRQGPQYF
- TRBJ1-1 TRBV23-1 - TGCGCCAGCAGTCAGTCTACAGCGAACACTGAAGCTTTCTTT CASSQSTANTEAFF
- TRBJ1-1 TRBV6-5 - TGTGCCAGCAGTTACGGGGGGGGGACTGAAGCTTTCTTT CASSYGGGTEAFF
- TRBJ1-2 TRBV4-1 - TGCGCCAGCAGCCAAGAATCCCAATACTCCTATGGCTACACCTTC CASSQESQYSYGYTF
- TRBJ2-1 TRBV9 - TGTGCCAGCAGCAGGGCGGGCGGCGTTACCAATGAGCAGTTCTTC CASSRAGGVTNEQFF
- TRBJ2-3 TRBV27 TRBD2 TGTGCCAGCAGTCGACTAGCGGATAAGAGAGGGGGCACAGATACGCAGTATTTT CASSRLADKRGGTDTQYF
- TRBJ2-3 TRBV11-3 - TGTGCCAGCAGCTTAGGGTATAGTACGCAGTATTTT CASSLGYSTQYF
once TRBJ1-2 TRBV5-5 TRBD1 TGTGCCAGCAGCTTGGTAAGGGGGCATATCTATGGCTACACCTTC CASSLVRGHIYGYTF
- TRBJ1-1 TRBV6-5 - TGTGCCATCGGAGGGGCGAGGGACACTGAAGCTTTCTTT CAIGGARDTEAFF
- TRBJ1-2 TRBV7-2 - TGTGCCAGCAGCTTAATGGCAGATAACTATGGCTACACCTTC CASSLMADNYGYTF
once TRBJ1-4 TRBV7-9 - TGTGCCAGCAGCTTAGGGAGGGGCGCGGCCGAAAAACTGTTTTTT CASSLGRGAAEKLFF
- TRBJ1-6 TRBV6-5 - TGTGCCAGCAGTTACTCTGGGGGCGGTTCACCCCTCCACTTT CASSYSGGGSPLHF
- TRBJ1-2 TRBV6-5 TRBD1 TGTGCCACCAGGACAGGGCACTATGGCTACACCTTC CATRTGHYGYTF
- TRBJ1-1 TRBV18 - TGTGCCAGCTCACCAGCTCAGAATCTGAACACTGAAGCTTTCTTT CASSPAQNLNTEAFF
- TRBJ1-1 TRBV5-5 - TGTGCCAGCAGCCCTGCGGGGAACACTGAAGCTTTCTTT CASSPAGNTEAFF
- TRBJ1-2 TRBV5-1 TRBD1 TGCGCCAGCAGGACAGGGGATGTGGGGCCCTATGGCTACACCTTC CASRTGDVGPYGYTF
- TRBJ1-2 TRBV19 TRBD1 TGTGCCAGTAGTATGAGGGGGCCGGGGAGCTATGGCTACACCTTC CASSMRGPGSYGYTF
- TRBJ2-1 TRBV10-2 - TGCGCCACCAAGGGGGGAGGGTCCTACAATGAGCAGTTCTTC CATKGGGSYNEQFF
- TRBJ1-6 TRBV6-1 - TGTGCCAGCAGTGAAGCGCTGCAGGTTTCACCCCTCCACTTT CASSEALQVSPLHF
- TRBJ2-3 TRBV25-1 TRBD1 TGTGCCAGCAGTGAACGACCAGGGGGATTAGAGTATTTT CASSERPGGLEYF
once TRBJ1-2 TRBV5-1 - TGCGCCAGCAGCTTGGTTGGCACAGCTAACTATGGCTACACCTTC CASSLVGTANYGYTF
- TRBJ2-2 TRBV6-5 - TGTGCCAGCAGTTACTCGGGAGACCGACTGTTTTTT CASSYSGDRLFF
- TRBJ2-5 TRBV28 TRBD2 TGTGCCAGCAGTACCGGGACTAGCGTACCCCAAGAGACCCAGTACTTC CASSTGTSVPQETQYF